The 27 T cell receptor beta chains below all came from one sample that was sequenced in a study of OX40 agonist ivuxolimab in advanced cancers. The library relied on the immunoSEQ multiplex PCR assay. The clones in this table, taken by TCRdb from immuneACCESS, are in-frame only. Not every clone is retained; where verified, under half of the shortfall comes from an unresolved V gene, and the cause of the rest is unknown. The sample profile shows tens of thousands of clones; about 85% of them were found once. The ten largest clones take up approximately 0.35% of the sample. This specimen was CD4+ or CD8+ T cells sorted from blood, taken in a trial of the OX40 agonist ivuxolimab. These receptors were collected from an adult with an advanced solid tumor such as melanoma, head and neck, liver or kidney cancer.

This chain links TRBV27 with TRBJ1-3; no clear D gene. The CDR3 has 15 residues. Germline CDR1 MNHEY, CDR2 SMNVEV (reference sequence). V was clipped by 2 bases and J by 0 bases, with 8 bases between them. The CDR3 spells CASSLTAHSGNTIYF. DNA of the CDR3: TGTGCCAGCAGTTTAACTGCACACTCTGGAAACACCATATATTTT.

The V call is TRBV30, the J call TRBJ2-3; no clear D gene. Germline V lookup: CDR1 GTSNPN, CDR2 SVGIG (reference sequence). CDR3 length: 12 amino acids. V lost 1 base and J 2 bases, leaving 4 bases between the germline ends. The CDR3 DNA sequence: TGTGCCTGGAGTGCGCCCACAGATACGCAGTATTTT. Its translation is CAWSAPTDTQYF.

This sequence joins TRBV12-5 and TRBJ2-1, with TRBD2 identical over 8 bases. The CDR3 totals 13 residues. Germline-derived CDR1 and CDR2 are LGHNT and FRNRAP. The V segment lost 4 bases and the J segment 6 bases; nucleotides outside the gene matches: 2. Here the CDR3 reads CASGSLAANEQFF. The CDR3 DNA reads TGTGCTAGTGGTTCACTAGCGGCCAATGAGCAGTTCTTC.

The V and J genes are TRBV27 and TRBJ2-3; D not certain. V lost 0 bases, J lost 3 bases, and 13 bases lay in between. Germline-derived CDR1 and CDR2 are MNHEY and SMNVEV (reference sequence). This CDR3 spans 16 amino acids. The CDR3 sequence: CASSLSGRTQTDTQYF. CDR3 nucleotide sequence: TGTGCCAGCAGTTTATCCGGTCGCACACAGACAGATACGCAGTATTTT.

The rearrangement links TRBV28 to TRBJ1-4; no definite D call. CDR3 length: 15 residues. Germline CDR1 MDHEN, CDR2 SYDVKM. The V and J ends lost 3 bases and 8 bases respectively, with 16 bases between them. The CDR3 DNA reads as TGTGCCAGCAGTTTCCTCAGCCCCGGGAGGGAAAAACTGTTTTTT. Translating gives CASSFLSPGREKLFF.

For the CDR3, the DNA is TGTGCCAGCAGCTTAGGAGGGGCCCCTGGAAACACCATATATTTT. Encoded protein: CASSLGGAPGNTIYF. The chain couples TRBV7-8 to TRBJ1-3, with D perhaps TRBD1 (5 bases). Germline values: CDR1 SGHVS, CDR2 FQNEAQ. Trimming removed 1 base at V and 2 bases at J, with 9 bases between. The CDR3 spans 15 residues.

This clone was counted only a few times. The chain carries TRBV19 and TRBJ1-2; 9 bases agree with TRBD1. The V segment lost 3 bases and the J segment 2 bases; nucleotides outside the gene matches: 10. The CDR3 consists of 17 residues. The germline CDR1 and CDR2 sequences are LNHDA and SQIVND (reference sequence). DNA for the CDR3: TGTGCCAGTAGTATCGTCGGACAGGGGAAGAGGAACTATGGCTACACCTTC. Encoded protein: CASSIVGQGKRNYGYTF.

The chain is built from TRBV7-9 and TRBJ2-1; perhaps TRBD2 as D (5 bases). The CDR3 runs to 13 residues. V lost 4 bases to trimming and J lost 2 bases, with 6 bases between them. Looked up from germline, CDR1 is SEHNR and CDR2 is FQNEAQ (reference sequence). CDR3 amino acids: CASSSGTYNEQFF. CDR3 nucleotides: TGTGCCAGCAGCTCCGGGACCTACAATGAGCAGTTCTTC.

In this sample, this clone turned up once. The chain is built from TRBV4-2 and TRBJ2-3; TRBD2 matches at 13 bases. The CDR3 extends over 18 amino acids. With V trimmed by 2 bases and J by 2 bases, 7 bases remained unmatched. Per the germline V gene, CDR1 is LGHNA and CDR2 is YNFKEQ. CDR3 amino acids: CASSQLRTSGGATDTQYF. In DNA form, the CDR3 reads TGTGCCAGCAGCCAACTACGGACTAGCGGGGGAGCCACAGATACGCAGTATTTT.

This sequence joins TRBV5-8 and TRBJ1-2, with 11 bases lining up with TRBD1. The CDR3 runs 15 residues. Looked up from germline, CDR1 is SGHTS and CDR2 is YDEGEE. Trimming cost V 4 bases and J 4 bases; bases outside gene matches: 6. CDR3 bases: TGTGCCAGCAGCCCGGGGACAGGGGGACTCTATGGCTACACCTTC. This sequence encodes CASSPGTGGLYGYTF.

CDR3 residues: CATGPENYGYTF. The CDR3 DNA reads TGTGCCACCGGCCCTGAGAACTATGGCTACACCTTC. The V call is TRBV15, the J call TRBJ1-2; D not certain. Germline CDR1 is LNHNV and CDR2 is YYDKDF (reference sequence). Trimming removed 8 bases from V and 2 bases from J, with 9 bases in between. This CDR3 is built from 12 residues.

This CDR3 is CASSGTGLVTGELFF. CDR3 coding DNA: TGTGCCAGCAGCGGGACAGGACTTGTCACCGGGGAGCTGTTTTTT. The genes are TRBV11-2 and TRBJ2-2; TRBD1 matches at 8 bases. CDR1 SGHAT and CDR2 FQNNGV come from the germline V gene. Trimming removed 5 bases from V and 4 bases from J; junction bases left unmatched: 6. This CDR3 contains 15 residues.

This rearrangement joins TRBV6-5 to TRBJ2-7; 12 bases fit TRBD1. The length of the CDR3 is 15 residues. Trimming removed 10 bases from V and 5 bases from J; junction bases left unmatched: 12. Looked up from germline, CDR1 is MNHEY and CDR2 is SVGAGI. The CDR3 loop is CATFSTGTGGHEQYF. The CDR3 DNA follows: TGTGCCACCTTCTCTACCGGGACAGGGGGCCACGAGCAGTACTTC.

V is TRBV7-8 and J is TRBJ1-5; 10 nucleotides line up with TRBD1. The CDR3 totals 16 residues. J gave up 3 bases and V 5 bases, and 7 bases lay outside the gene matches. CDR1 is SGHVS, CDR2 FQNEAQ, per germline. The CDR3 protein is CASSNPTGGINQPQHF. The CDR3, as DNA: TGTGCCAGCAGCAATCCGACAGGGGGCATCAATCAGCCCCAGCATTTT.

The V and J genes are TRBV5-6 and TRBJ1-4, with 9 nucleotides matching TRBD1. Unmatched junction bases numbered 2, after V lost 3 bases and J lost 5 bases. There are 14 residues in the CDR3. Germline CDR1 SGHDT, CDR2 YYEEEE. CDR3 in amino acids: CASSSGTGNEKLFF. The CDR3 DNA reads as TGTGCCAGCAGCTCCGGGACAGGGAATGAAAAACTGTTTTTT.

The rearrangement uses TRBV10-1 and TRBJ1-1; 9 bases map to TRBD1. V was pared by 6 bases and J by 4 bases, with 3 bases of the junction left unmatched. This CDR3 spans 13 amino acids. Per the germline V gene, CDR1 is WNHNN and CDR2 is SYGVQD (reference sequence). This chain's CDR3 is CASSRDRVTEAFF. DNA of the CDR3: TGCGCCAGCAGCCGGGACAGGGTCACTGAAGCTTTCTTT.

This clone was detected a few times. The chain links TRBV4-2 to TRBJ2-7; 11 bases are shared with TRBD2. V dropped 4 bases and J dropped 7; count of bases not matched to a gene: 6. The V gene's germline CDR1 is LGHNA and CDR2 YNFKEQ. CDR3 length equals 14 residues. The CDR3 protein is CASSLSGGAQEQYF. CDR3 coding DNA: TGTGCCAGCAGCCTTAGCGGGGGGGCACAAGAGCAGTACTTC.

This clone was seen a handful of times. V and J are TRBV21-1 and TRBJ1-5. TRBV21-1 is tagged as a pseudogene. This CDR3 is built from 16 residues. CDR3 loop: CASSKALGRDNQPQHF. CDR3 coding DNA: TGTGCCAGCAGCAAAGCGCTTGGGCGGGACAATCAGCCCCAGCATTTT.

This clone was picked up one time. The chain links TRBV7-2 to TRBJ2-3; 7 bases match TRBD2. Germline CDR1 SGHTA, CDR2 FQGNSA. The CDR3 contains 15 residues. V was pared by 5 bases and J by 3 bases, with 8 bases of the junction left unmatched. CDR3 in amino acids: CASSKSAGETDTQYF. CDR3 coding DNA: TGTGCCAGCAGCAAATCGGCGGGGGAAACAGATACGCAGTATTTT.

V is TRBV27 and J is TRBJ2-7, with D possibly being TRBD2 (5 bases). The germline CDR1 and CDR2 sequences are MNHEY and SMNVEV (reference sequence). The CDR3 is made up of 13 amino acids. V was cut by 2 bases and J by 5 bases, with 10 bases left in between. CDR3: CASSLEARDEQYF. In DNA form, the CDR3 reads TGTGCCAGCAGTTTAGAAGCGCGGGACGAGCAGTACTTC.

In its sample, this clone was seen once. CDR3 protein: CAILLRGGRSNQPQHF. The CDR3, as DNA: TGTGCCATTTTACTCAGGGGCGGTAGAAGCAATCAGCCCCAGCATTTT. The rearrangement links TRBV9 to TRBJ1-5; tentatively, D is TRBD1 (6 bases). Germline V gives CDR1 SGDLS, CDR2 YYNGEE. This CDR3 region has 16 residues. Trimming took off 9 bases at V and 1 base at J, with 20 bases between the two ends.

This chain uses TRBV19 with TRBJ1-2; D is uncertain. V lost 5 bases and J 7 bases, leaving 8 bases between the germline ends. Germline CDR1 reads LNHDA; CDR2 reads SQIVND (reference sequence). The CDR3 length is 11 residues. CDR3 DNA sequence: TGTGCCAGTAGTCCCCCCCCTGGCTACACCTTC. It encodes CASSPPPGYTF.

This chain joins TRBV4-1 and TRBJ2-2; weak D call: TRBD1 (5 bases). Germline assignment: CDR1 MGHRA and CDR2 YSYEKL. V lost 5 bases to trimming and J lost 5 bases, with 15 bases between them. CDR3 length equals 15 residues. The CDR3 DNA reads TGCGCCAGCAGCTCAGGGTTCCTGGGGACCGGGGAGCTGTTTTTT. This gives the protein CASSSGFLGTGELFF.

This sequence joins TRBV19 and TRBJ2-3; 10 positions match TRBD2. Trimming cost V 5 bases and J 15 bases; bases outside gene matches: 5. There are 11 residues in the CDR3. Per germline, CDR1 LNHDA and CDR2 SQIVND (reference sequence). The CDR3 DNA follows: TGTGCCAGTAGTTTCGGGACTAGCGATTATTTT. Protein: CASSFGTSDYF.

This chain's CDR3 is CSVDGRQDTQYF. The CDR3 bases are TGCAGCGTAGACGGACGGCAAGATACGCAGTATTTT. J is TRBJ2-3 and V is TRBV29-1; no clear D gene. Trimming removed 6 bases from V and 5 bases from J, with 12 bases in between. The germline gives CDR1 SQVTM, CDR2 ANQGSEA. This CDR3 region has 12 residues.

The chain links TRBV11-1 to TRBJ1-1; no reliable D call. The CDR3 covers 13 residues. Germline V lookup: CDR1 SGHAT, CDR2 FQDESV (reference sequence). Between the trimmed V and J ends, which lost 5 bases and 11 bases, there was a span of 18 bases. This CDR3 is CASSPWSVNEAFF. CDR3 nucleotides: TGTGCCAGCAGCCCGTGGTCGGTCAACGAGGCTTTCTTT.

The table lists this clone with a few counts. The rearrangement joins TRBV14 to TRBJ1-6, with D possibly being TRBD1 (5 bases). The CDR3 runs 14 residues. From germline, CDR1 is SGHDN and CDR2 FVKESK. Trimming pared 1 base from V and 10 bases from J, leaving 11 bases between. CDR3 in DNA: TGTGCCAGCAGCCAAGTGAGGGGAGGCTCACCCCTCCACTTT. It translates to CASSQVRGGSPLHF.